This passage covers 6 T cell receptor beta chains from one sample sequenced in a study of read filtering for tumor transcriptome and immune sequencing. This library used 300 to 500 ng RNA and molecular barcoded adaptors spanning alpha/delta and beta/gamma chains. TCRdb re-called the reads with MiXCR, one entry per CDR3 protein. The profile shows 42,000 or so distinct CDR3 sequences, under 15% of them singletons. The specimen sequenced was a population of CD138-negative cells sorted from bone marrow. The receptors shown here come from a donor aged 40 or over with multiple myeloma.

The rearrangement joins TRBV10-3 to TRBJ2-2; possible D gene TRBD1, 5 bases. The CDR3 totals 15 residues. Germline values: CDR1 ENHRY, CDR2 SYGVKD. The V end was cut by 6 bases, the J end by 2 bases, with 13 bases between. The CDR3, as DNA: TGTGCCATCAGATTCGGACGGACAAACACCGGGGAGCTGTTTTTT. Translating gives CAIRFGRTNTGELFF.

In its sample, this clonotype was seen many times. V and J are TRBV5-1 and TRBJ1-1; 9 nucleotides align to TRBD1. V was pared by 4 bases and J by 7 bases, with 5 bases of the junction left unmatched. This CDR3 comprises 13 residues. Germline-derived CDR1 and CDR2 are SGHRS and YFSETQ. DNA of the CDR3: TGCGCCAGCAGCGGTGAGGACAGGGGTGAAGCTTTCTTT. Translating gives CASSGEDRGEAFF.

This clonotype was observed at least ten times. The V call is TRBV28, the J call TRBJ1-5; 9 bases agree with TRBD1. V trimming: 5 bases; J trimming: 2 bases; junction bases outside the gene matches: 10. The CDR3 extends over 17 amino acids. Per the germline V gene, CDR1 is MDHEN and CDR2 is SYDVKM. As DNA, the CDR3 is TGTGCCAGCAGTCCCCCGGGACAGGGCTTTCGCAATCAGCCCCAGCATTTT. It is translated as CASSPPGQGFRNQPQHF.

V and J are TRBV6-2 or TRBV6-3 and TRBJ2-1; the match to TRBD1 covers 7 bases. CDR1 MNHEY and CDR2 SVGEGT come from the germline V gene. Trimming at V came to 2 bases and at J to 9 bases, leaving 13 bases not matched to a gene. The CDR3 sequence is 16 residues long. CDR3 in DNA: TGTGCCAGCAGTTACCAGGGGGACGGGGATCCGAGTGAGCAGTTCTTC. This sequence encodes CASSYQGDGDPSEQFF.

With regard to this clonotype: This sequence may be a read error, since a much larger clone differs from it by one base. The chain employs TRBV11-2 and TRBJ2-1; maybe TRBD2 (5 bases). The CDR3 totals 14 residues. Trimming left V 5 bases short and J 12 bases short, with 20 bases between. Germline CDR1 is SGHAT and CDR2 is FQNNGV. CDR3 sequence (DNA): TGTGCCAGCAGCCCAGTACTAGGACGAGGTGTGCAGTTCTTC. It translates to CASSPVLGRGVQFF. Full variable domain (remainder filled in from reference TRBV11-2 and TRBJ2-1): EAGVAQSPRYKIIEKRQSVAFWCNPISGHATLYWYQQILGQGPKLLIQFQNNGVVDDSQLPKDRFSAERLKGVDSTLKIQPAKLEDSAVYLCASSPVLGRGVQFFGPGTRLTVL.

A few counts support this clonotype. A much larger clone sits a single nucleotide away, making a read error possible. This rearrangement joins TRBV28 to TRBJ2-7; D uncertain. Trimming left V 1 base short and J 0 bases short, with 10 bases between. The CDR3 sequence is 15 residues long. Germline V gives CDR1 MDHEN, CDR2 SYDVKM. DNA of the CDR3: TGTGCCAGCAGTTTATCTCAACTGAGCTCCTACGAGCAGTACTTC. Translating it yields CASSLSQLSSYEQYF.